This T cell receptor (beta chain) derives from a study of cytomegalovirus exposure and HLA in healthy donors. General study results and limits: TCR beta V- and J-gene trimming, according to a later analysis, was linked to a missense DCLRE1C variant. The study found most TCR sequences rare, yet found some public TCRs in many donors.

Trimming removed 2 bases from V and 4 bases from J; junction bases left unmatched: 4. Per the germline V gene, CDR1 is MGHRA and CDR2 is YSYEKL. The CDR3 is made up of 15 amino acids. As for this clone: The antigen is undetermined.

The PCR ran on 60 Vbeta and 13 Jbeta primers. Per the original data handling: The authors later counted around 80 million unique TCR beta chains, some 11 million of them shared. TCRdb keeps only in-frame clones here, not all; method: immunoSEQ multiplex PCR. That table gives V, J and clone size, and the DNA gave D and trimming. Among 150,000 to 170,000 clones listed, about 85% were seen once. This sequence originates from a man aged 30 to 39 in good health and CMV-seropositive. The sample comprised PBMCs. This chain connects TRBV4-1 to TRBJ2-3; 9 bases line up with TRBD1. The CDR3 DNA reads TGCGCCAGCAGCCAACCCGGGACAGGGTCAGATACGCAGTATTTT. It specifies CASSQPGTGSDTQYF.